This TCR beta chain derives from a study of graft-versus-host responses after intestinal transplantation. Study conclusions and caveats: Some GvH clones were seen earlier in gut or blood, suggesting intestinal origin.

The CDR3 runs 14 residues. Per germline, CDR1 MNHNS and CDR2 SASEGT. The V end was cut by 2 bases, the J end by 3 bases, with 11 bases between. Concerning this clone itself: Antigen specificity is unknown.

The protocol was immunoSEQ multiplex PCR, while the TCRdb copy is restricted to in-frame clones and leaves out a portion. The sample contains around 90,000 clones, 90% to 95% of which appear only once. The receptor was isolated from a human donor who received an intestinal transplant. The source was unstimulated CD8+ T cells sorted from spleen or lymph node cells, collected before intestinal transplant. This chain links TRBV6-1 with TRBJ2-7; D call uncertain. The CDR3 DNA follows: TGTGCCAGCAGTGAACCGACTGGCGGCTACGAGCAGTACTTC. This gives the protein CASSEPTGGYEQYF.